The 25 T cell receptor beta chains in this list originate from one sample, sequenced in a study of T cell responses to AZD1222 COVID-19 vaccine. Method: immunoSEQ multiplex PCR; TCRdb's copy keeps in-frame clones and lacks some. The sample lists roughly 91,000 clones; roughly 87% were seen once. The sequenced sample was peripheral blood, obtained on day 0 of AZD1222 vaccination. These receptors came from an adult in good health.

CDR3 amino acids: CASSGSQFMGQRGTEAFF. The CDR3 DNA sequence: TGTGCCAGCAGCGGAAGCCAGTTCATGGGCCAGAGAGGCACTGAAGCTTTCTTT. J is TRBJ1-1 and V is TRBV14; D is unclear. Germline lookup yields CDR1 SGHDN and CDR2 FVKESK. Trimming took off 5 bases at V and 4 bases at J, with 26 bases between the two ends. CDR3 length equals 18 residues.

This clone was detected only once. The V and J genes are TRBV18 and TRBJ2-3; tentatively, D is TRBD1 (6 bases). Trimming shortened V by 2 bases and J by 5 bases, and 14 bases separated the two germline ends. The germline V gene has CDR1 KGHSH and CDR2 LQKENI. The CDR3 covers 15 residues. The CDR3 region is CASSPDRRGGDTQYF. The DNA of the CDR3 is TGTGCCAGCTCACCAGACAGGAGAGGAGGAGATACGCAGTATTTT.

J is TRBJ2-1 and V is TRBV5-4; D is tentatively TRBD1 or TRBD2 (5 bases each). The CDR3 runs 16 residues. V lost 4 bases and J lost 4, with 18 bases in between. CDR1 is SGHNT, CDR2 YYREEE, per germline (reference sequence). The CDR3 DNA is TGTGCCAGCAGCCTCGACAGCGGTCTCGGGTACAATGAGCAGTTCTTC. This gives the protein CASSLDSGLGYNEQFF.

The CDR3 DNA reads TGCAGCGTTATTCAGAGCATTTGGGATGGCTACACCTTC. It yields the protein CSVIQSIWDGYTF. The genes are TRBV29-1 and TRBJ1-2; D call uncertain. This CDR3 is built from 13 residues. The V gene lost 5 bases and the J gene lost 6 bases, with 16 bases spanning the gap. The germline gives CDR1 SQVTM, CDR2 ANQGSEA.

The CDR3 DNA follows: TGTGCCAGCCTGGAGACAGGGGAGAGGGAAGCTTTCTTT. This gives the protein CASLETGEREAFF. The chain links TRBV11-2 to TRBJ1-1; 8 bases fit TRBD1. Per germline, CDR1 SGHAT and CDR2 FQNNGV. J was trimmed by 8 bases and V by 8 bases; bases with no gene match: 10. The CDR3 has 13 residues.

This clone was observed a single time. The chain carries TRBV2 and TRBJ2-3; a possible D gene is TRBD1 (6 bases). Germline V gene data show CDR1 as SNHLY and CDR2 as FYNNEI. The V end was cut by 10 bases, the J end by 1 base, with 12 bases between. The CDR3 extends over 13 amino acids. Here the CDR3 reads CATDRFGTDTQYF. CDR3 nucleotides: TGTGCCACCGACAGGTTCGGCACAGATACGCAGTATTTT.

V gene TRBV19 combines with J gene TRBJ2-7, with 9 bases matching TRBD1. Per germline, CDR1 LNHDA and CDR2 SQIVND (reference sequence). The CDR3 has 12 residues. Unmatched junction bases numbered 3, after V lost 6 bases and J lost 6 bases. CDR3 in DNA: TGTGCCAGTAGCCTGGACAGGGGCGAGCAGTACTTC. Translation gives CASSLDRGEQYF.

The chain carries TRBV4-1 and TRBJ1-2; the D gene is possibly TRBD1 (5 bases). The length of the CDR3 is 13 residues. The V end lost 2 bases, the J end lost 4 bases, and 8 bases lay between the germline ends. Germline V gene sequence: CDR1 MGHRA, CDR2 YSYEKL. The CDR3 spells CASSQQGSYGYTF. DNA of the CDR3: TGCGCCAGCAGCCAACAGGGTTCCTATGGCTACACCTTC.

Concerning this clone itself: The junction departs from the called germline gene at one end, perhaps through a read error. V is TRBV5-1 and J is TRBJ1-1; no clear D. The CDR3 spans 15 residues. Germline CDR1 reads SGHRS; CDR2 reads YFSETQ. CDR3 coding DNA: TGTGCCAGCAGCCCGGTTGTTGGGGTTGGGACTGAAGCTTTCTTT. It is translated as CASSPVVGVGTEAFF. Full variable domain (outside the CDR3, taken from reference TRBV5-1 and TRBJ1-1): KAGVTQTPRYLIKTRGQQVTLSCSPISGHRSVSWYQQTPGQGLQFLFEYFSETQRNKGNFPGRFSGRQFSNSRSEMNVSTLELGDSALYLCASSPVVGVGTEAFFGQGTRLTVV.

The rearrangement joins TRBV18 to TRBJ1-5; 12 bases agree with TRBD1. This CDR3 has 14 residues. Trimming at V came to 2 bases and at J to 11 bases, leaving 4 bases not matched to a gene. Germline CDR1 is KGHSH and CDR2 is LQKENI. CDR3 coding DNA: TGTGCCAGCTCACCAGGGACAGGGGGCTTGACCCAGCATTTT. This codes for CASSPGTGGLTQHF.

V usage is TRBV6-2 or TRBV6-3 and J usage is TRBJ1-1; D gene unclear. The V end lost 5 bases, the J end lost 2 bases, and 12 bases lay between the germline ends. The CDR3 has 14 amino acids. The V gene's germline CDR1 is MNHEY and CDR2 SVGEGT. CDR3 DNA sequence: TGTGCCAGCAGTAGCCTCGGGGTCAACACTGAAGCTTTCTTT. Its translation is CASSSLGVNTEAFF.

The chain couples TRBV6-4 to TRBJ1-4; TRBD1 matches 7 bases. There are 15 residues in the CDR3. V trimming: 7 bases; J trimming: 5 bases; junction bases outside the gene matches: 10. Germline V CDR1 and CDR2: MRHNA, SNTAGT. Written as DNA, the CDR3 is TGTGCCAGCATTGGGAGGACAGGCCAGAATGAAAAACTGTTTTTT. Translating gives CASIGRTGQNEKLFF.

The V and J genes are TRBV15 and TRBJ1-1; TRBD1 is a possible D gene (5 bases). Trimming cost V 0 bases and J 7 bases, with 9 bases left between them. CDR3 length: 13 residues. Germline V gene sequence: CDR1 LNHNV, CDR2 YYDKDF (reference sequence). The DNA for the CDR3 is TGTGCCACCAGCAGAGATATTAGGGGTGAAGCTTTCTTT. This sequence encodes CATSRDIRGEAFF.

This chain links TRBV9 with TRBJ1-1, with 7 positions matching TRBD1. The J segment lost 4 bases and the V segment lost 4 bases, leaving 13 bases of the junction unmatched. The CDR3 consists of 16 residues. Germline V gene data show CDR1 as SGDLS and CDR2 as YYNGEE. The CDR3 DNA is TGTGCCAGCAGCCCCCGCGAGGGGGCCTCGGGCACTGAAGCTTTCTTT. Translating it yields CASSPREGASGTEAFF.

Concerning this clone itself: One end of the junction does not line up with germline, which may come from a read error. V and J are TRBV5-1 and TRBJ2-5; D is unresolved. Per the germline V gene, CDR1 is SGHRS and CDR2 is YFSETQ. The CDR3 extends over 15 amino acids. Written as DNA, the CDR3 is TGTGCCAGCAGCTTGGCCACGGGCATTCAAGAGACCCAGTACTTC. It translates to CASSLATGIQETQYF.

This clone appeared many times. The V gene is TRBV7-3, the J gene TRBJ1-2; D is ambiguous. V was pared by 5 bases and J by 5 bases, with 3 bases between. Per germline, CDR1 SGHTA and CDR2 FQGTGA. This CDR3 comprises 10 residues. CDR3 amino acids: CASSQYGYTF. The CDR3 nucleotides are TGTGCCAGCAGCCAATATGGCTACACCTTC.

The CDR3 reads CASSISVPTGGGYEQYF. In DNA form, the CDR3 reads TGTGCCAGTAGTATTAGCGTACCGACAGGGGGTGGCTACGAGCAGTACTTC. The chain joins TRBV19 to TRBJ2-7; 9 positions match TRBD1. Germline CDR1 and CDR2: LNHDA and SQIVND (reference sequence). This CDR3 contains 17 residues. V lost 3 bases and J lost 3; bases outside the gene matches: 12.

The chain employs TRBV4-3 and TRBJ1-6, with D unresolved. The germline V gene encodes CDR1 LGHNA and CDR2 YSLEER. V gave up 0 bases and J gave up 0 bases, with 9 bases separating them. The CDR3 loop spans 17 amino acids. CDR3 loop: CASSQEAARSYNSPLHF. The CDR3 DNA sequence: TGCGCCAGCAGCCAAGAAGCAGCCCGCTCCTATAATTCACCCCTCCACTTT.

This chain links TRBV7-2 with TRBJ2-3; a possible D gene is TRBD1 (5 bases). Trimming left V 3 bases short and J 0 bases short, with 10 bases between. The length of the CDR3 is 15 residues. Germline V gene data show CDR1 as SGHTA and CDR2 as FQGNSA. Here the CDR3 reads CASSFMTASTDTQYF. The CDR3 nucleotides are TGTGCCAGCAGCTTCATGACAGCTAGCACAGATACGCAGTATTTT.

The rearrangement joins TRBV4-2 to TRBJ1-2; the D gene is possibly TRBD1 (6 bases). V was shortened by 0 bases and J by 0 bases, with 20 bases between the two germline ends. Germline CDR1 reads LGHNA; CDR2 reads YNFKEQ. The CDR3 loop spans 19 amino acids. CDR3 protein: CASSQDSRSGVRANYGYTF. CDR3 in DNA: TGTGCCAGCAGCCAAGATAGCCGATCAGGGGTCAGGGCTAACTATGGCTACACCTTC.

The J gene is TRBJ1-2, the V gene TRBV2; D remains ambiguous. V was pared by 6 bases and J by 6 bases, with 5 bases between. Germline CDR1 is SNHLY and CDR2 is FYNNEI. CDR3 length: 10 residues. The CDR3 DNA reads as TGTGCCAGCAGGGGGAATGGCTACACCTTC. This translates into CASRGNGYTF.

This clone has a handful of counts. This chain connects TRBV7-2 to TRBJ2-7; D may be TRBD1 (6 bases). Trimming stripped 7 bases from V and 6 bases from J, with 19 bases between. From germline, CDR1 is SGHTA and CDR2 FQGNSA. The CDR3 runs 14 residues. CDR3 DNA sequence: TGTGCCAGCACCCAACAGGGTTCCCTCGGCGAGCAGTACTTC. Translating gives CASTQQGSLGEQYF.

This chain links TRBV10-3 with TRBJ2-5, with 11 bases identical to TRBD2. Germline V gene sequence: CDR1 ENHRY, CDR2 SYGVKD. Trimming cost V 5 bases and J 1 base; bases outside gene matches: 12. The length of the CDR3 is 18 residues. The CDR3 sequence is CAISPDASGGPIQETQYF. DNA of the CDR3: TGTGCCATCAGTCCCGATGCTAGCGGGGGGCCCATCCAAGAGACCCAGTACTTC.

The chain links TRBV6-5 to TRBJ2-7; 11 bases align to TRBD1. V was clipped by 0 bases and J by 6 bases; unmatched bases: 4. The CDR3 extends over 15 amino acids. The germline V gene encodes CDR1 MNHEY and CDR2 SVGAGI. This chain's CDR3 is CASSYSGQGAFEQYF. The CDR3 DNA follows: TGTGCCAGCAGTTACTCTGGACAGGGGGCCTTCGAGCAGTACTTC.

The J gene is TRBJ2-3, the V gene TRBV7-9; 7 nucleotides match TRBD1. This CDR3 spans 15 amino acids. Germline V lookup: CDR1 SEHNR, CDR2 FQNEAQ (reference sequence). After removal of 5 bases from V and 2 bases from J, the junction contained 7 bases not matched to a gene. The DNA of the CDR3 is TGTGCCAGCAGCAATATCGGACAGGACACAGATACGCAGTATTTT. Amino acid sequence: CASSNIGQDTDTQYF.